This TCR beta chain was retrieved from a study of regulatory T cells in long-lasting Graves disease (dated by TCRdb to 2020 to 2023). About the investigation overall: Persistent Graves' disease was defined as antithyroid drug treatment for over 5 years with persistently positive TSH receptor autoantibodies. Patients with persistent Graves' disease were compared with patients with newly diagnosed Graves' disease using TCR sequencing and RNA sequencing of peripheral blood. The study was conducted in China and was registered as a clinical trial. TCR sequencing covered about 13 persistent and around 20 newly diagnosed Graves' disease patients, some 35 samples in total. On average, persistent Graves' disease patients in the clinical cohort had been on antithyroid drugs for approximately ten years. Overall study results and their limits: Only the TCR beta chain was sequenced and analyzed. Persistent disease showed preferential use of TRBV28, TRBJ1-2 and TRBJ2-5, whereas newly diagnosed disease favored TRBV20-1 and TRBJ2-1. Only peripheral blood was studied, because thyroid tissue, the primary lesion, was inaccessible. Persistent Graves' disease patients showed lower TCR Shannon entropy and fewer highly expanded clones than newly diagnosed patients, suggesting clonal expansion. A larger number of public clonotypes was shared among persistent patients (over 2,500) than among newly diagnosed patients (approximately 1,000). The authors acknowledged the small sample size as a limitation that may reduce accuracy.

From cysteine to phenylalanine, the CDR3 is 16 amino acids long. The read is trimmed to its CDR3 DNA, 48 bases read in frame from base 1. Per the germline V gene (reference sequence), LNHDA is the CDR1 and SQIVND is the CDR2. Trimming costs V 7 bases and J 3 bases, and their ends lie 19 bases apart. The sample's time point, from its label and the paper: persistent/refractory GD, antithyroid drugs over 5 years with positive TRAb. RNA was extracted from PBMCs in TRIzol for both TCR sequencing and RNA sequencing. The diagnosis of Graves' disease was made according to American Thyroid Association guidelines. The patients came from an endocrinology department in Xi'an, China. Each patient gave 9 to 10 milliliters of peripheral blood, collected in an EDTA anticoagulant tube. Ficoll Paque Plus density gradient separation was used to isolate PBMCs, and no additional T cell sorting was done. An Agilent 2100 Bioanalyzer and agarose gel were used to check RNA quality, while a NanoDrop 2000 measured RNA concentration.

Receptors were amplified or captured by multiplex PCR. Sequenced using an Illumina HiSeq 4000. iRepertoire HTBI primers and Arm-PCR amplification of CDR3 regions were used to construct TCR beta libraries. Before sequencing, the PCR products went through gel purification. As for the authors' bioinformatics: Across samples, 55 to 80 TRBV and 15 or so TRBJ segments were identified and used for gene usage analysis of CDR3 amino acid clonotypes. COPE and FqMerger were used to merge filtered high-quality paired reads into contigs. BLAST was used to align contigs to IMGT TRBV, TRBD and TRBJ reference genes, with CDR3 defined following IMGT. Highly expanded clones were defined as clonotypes with a frequency above 0.1%. Shannon entropy served as the measure of repertoire diversity, while the Gini coefficient captured V-J evenness. A clonotype was considered public if more than one individual shared it. TCRdb redid the processing of the public reads, applying fastp at Q25 and MiXCR, and retained in-frame beta chains. Identical CDR3 protein sequences are pooled into one entry, listed with their most common genes and DNA. TCRdb, not the original authors, processed these V and J calls. The sample table lists hundreds of thousands of distinct CDR3 sequences, around 20% of them with a count of one. The biggest ten clones account for less than 25% of the sample.

On this clonotype itself: The clone's antigen remains unknown. Per-base qualities were not stored, and no clone one base away is much larger.

This clonotype originated in a female donor with Graves disease. The V and J segments used are TRBV19 and TRBJ2-1; TRBD2 is possibly the D segment (5 matching bases). The sample here was peripheral blood mononuclear cells (PBMCs), taken when the disease was refractory, from a patient treated with antithyroid drugs. CDR3 reads: CASTPHRPGLYNEQFF. The DNA sequence is given as TGTGCCAGTACCCCTCATCGGCCAGGACTCTACAATGAGCAGTTCTTC.